A single T cell receptor beta chain is shown here with its context. This sample is drawn from a study of control samples from healthy donors and cancer patients. Libraries were prepared by immunoSEQ multiplex PCR; TCRdb keeps only in-frame clonotypes and omits some of them. The table includes 400,000 to 500,000 clones, 75% to 95% detected once. The TCR sequence derives from a man in his forties or fifties with head and neck cancer. The sample was PBMCs.

In DNA form, the CDR3 reads TGTGCCAGCAGTGAATATGGGGACCGAACCAATCAGCCCCAGCATTTT. It specifies CASSEYGDRTNQPQHF. J is TRBJ1-5 and V is TRBV25-1; tentatively, D is TRBD1 (5 bases). The CDR3 loop spans 16 amino acids. Germline V gene sequence: CDR1 MGHDK, CDR2 SYGVNS. V was shortened by 0 bases and J by 3 bases, with 12 bases between the two germline ends.